This T cell receptor beta chain is drawn from a study of blood T cell repertoires in COVID-19. Study-level background: Nucleic acid was either cDNA or gDNA, and it came from T cells, B-cell-depleted T cells, or PBMCs.

Per the study methods: Scientists estimated how many nucleated cells there were by amplifying reference gene primers. Sequenced by immunoSEQ multiplex PCR; TCRdb stores in-frame clones only, minus some. Clonal size and the V and J genes are those of that table, whereas D and trimming came from the DNA. The table records over 200,000 clones, around four fifths of them present only once. Deletions cut 4 bases from V and 0 bases from J, with 10 bases between. The CDR3 runs 14 residues. Germline lookup yields CDR1 DFQATT and CDR2 SNEGSKA (reference sequence). The TCR was taken from a man older than 75 with acute or convalescent COVID-19. Sequenced sample: peripheral blood. The V call is TRBV20-1, the J call TRBJ1-3, with D possibly matching TRBD1 (5 bases). CDR3 sequence reads: CSATDSNSGNTIYF. The DNA of the CDR3 is TGCAGTGCTACTGACAGTAACTCTGGAAACACCATATATTTT.